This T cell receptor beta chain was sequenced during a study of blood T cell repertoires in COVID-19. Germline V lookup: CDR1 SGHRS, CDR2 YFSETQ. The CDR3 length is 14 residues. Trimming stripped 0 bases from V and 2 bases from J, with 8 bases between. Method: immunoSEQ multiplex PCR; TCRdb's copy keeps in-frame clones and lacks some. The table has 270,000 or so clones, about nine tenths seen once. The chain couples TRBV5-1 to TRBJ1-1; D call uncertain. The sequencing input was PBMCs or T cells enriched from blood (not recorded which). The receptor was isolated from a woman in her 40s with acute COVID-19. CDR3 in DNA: TGCGCCAGCAGCTTGGAAGGGAGCAACACTGAAGCTTTCTTT. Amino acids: CASSLEGSNTEAFF.